This TCR beta chain stems from a study of response to subunit inactivated influenza vaccine. Whole-study results and caveats: That few new T cells are recruited by each seasonal influenza vaccination was the authors' suggestion.

TCRdb passed the RT-PCR reads through MiXCR, listing each CDR3 protein once. In the table there are about 570,000 distinct CDR3 sequences, over 9% of which are singletons. Between the trimmed V and J ends, which lost 1 base and 2 bases, there was a span of 13 bases. This CDR3 has 15 amino acids. Germline V CDR1 and CDR2: DFQATT, SNEGSKA (reference sequence). A note on this clonotype: Its antigen is still unknown.

This same sample was also taken into another study, of T cells expressing NK-cell markers. From that report: The authors made TCR beta cDNA libraries by 5'RACE template switching. This switching added a universal primer site and UMIs. The authors sequenced eight donors, of whom seven were HCMV-seropositive and one was seronegative. The use of an anti-gamma-delta TCR antibody, which was added in several experiments, restricted sorting to T cells expressing alpha-beta TCR. These same clonotypes (in several donors) also led the CD3+CD56-NKG2C+ fraction.

Sequencing used PBMCs from blood, obtained on the day of vaccination. V gene TRBV20-1 combines with J gene TRBJ2-3; D gene ambiguous. This TCR derives from a man aged 50 to 59 who received an inactivated influenza vaccine. The CDR3 coding sequence is TGCAGTGCTAGAGTGGCCCAGGAAGTCACAGATACGCAGTATTTT. Amino acid sequence: CSARVAQEVTDTQYF.